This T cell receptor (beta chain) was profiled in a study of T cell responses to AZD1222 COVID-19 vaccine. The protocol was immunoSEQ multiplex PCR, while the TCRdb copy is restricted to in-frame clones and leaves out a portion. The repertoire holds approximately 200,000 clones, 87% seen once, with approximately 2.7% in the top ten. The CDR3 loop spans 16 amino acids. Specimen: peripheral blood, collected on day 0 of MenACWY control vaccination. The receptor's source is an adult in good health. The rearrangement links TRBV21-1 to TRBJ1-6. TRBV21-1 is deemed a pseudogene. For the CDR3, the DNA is TGTGCCAGCAGCAGGACGCGTAGGGCGGATAATTCACCCCTCCACTTT. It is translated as CASSRTRRADNSPLHF.